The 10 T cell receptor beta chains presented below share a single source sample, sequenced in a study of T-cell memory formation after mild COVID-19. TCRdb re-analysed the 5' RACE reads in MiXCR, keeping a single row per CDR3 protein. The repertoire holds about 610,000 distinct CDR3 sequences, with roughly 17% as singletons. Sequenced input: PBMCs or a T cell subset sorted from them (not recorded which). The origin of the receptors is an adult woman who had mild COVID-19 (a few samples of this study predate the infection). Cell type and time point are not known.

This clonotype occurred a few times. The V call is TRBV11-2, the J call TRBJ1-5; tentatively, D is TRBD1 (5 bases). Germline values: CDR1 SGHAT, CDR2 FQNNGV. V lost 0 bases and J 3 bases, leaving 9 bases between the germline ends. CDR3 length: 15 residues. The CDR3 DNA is TGTGCCAGCAGCTTAGATCCAGGGTACAATCAGCCCCAGCATTTT. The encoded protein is CASSLDPGYNQPQHF.

The CDR3, as DNA: TGCGCCAGCAGCCCCGAGGGGTGGGTGGACACTGAAGCTTTCTTT. It translates to CASSPEGWVDTEAFF. The chain couples TRBV5-1 to TRBJ1-1, with D possibly TRBD1 on 5 matching bases. The V gene's germline CDR1 is SGHRS and CDR2 YFSETQ. The CDR3 consists of 15 residues. The ends were cut back, 4 bases at V and 3 bases at J, with 16 bases in the middle.

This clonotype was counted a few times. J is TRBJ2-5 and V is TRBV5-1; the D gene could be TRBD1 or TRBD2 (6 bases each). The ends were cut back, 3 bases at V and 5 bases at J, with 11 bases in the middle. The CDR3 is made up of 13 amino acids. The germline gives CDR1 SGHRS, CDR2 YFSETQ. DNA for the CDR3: TGCGCCAGCAGCTGGGGGGCCGAGGAGACCCAGTACTTC. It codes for CASSWGAEETQYF.

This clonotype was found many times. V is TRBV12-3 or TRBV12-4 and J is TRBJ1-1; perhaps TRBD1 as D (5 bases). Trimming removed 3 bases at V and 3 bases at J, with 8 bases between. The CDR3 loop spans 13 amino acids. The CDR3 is CASSFGGYTEAFF. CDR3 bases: TGTGCCAGCAGTTTCGGGGGTTACACTGAAGCTTTCTTT.

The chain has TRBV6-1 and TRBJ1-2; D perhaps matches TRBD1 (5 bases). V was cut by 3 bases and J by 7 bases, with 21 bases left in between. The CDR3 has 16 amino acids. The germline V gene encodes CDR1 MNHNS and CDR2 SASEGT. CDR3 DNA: TGTGCCAGCAGTGATCCCATCCGGAAGGGGCGGGGTGGCTACACCTTC. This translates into CASSDPIRKGRGGYTF.

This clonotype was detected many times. CDR3 sequence: CASSSSGFVYEQYF. The DNA for the CDR3 is TGTGCCAGCAGCTCGTCAGGGTTTGTCTACGAGCAGTACTTC. The chain has TRBV7-2 and TRBJ2-7; a weak D match, TRBD1 (5 bases). CDR3 length: 14 amino acids. Germline assignment: CDR1 SGHTA and CDR2 FQGNSA. Deletions cut 4 bases from V and 3 bases from J, with 13 bases between.

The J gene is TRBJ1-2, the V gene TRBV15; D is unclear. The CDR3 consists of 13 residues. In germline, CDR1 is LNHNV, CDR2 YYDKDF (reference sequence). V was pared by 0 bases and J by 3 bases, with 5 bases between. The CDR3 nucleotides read TGTGCCACCAGCAGAGATCGACACTATGGCTACACCTTC. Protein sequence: CATSRDRHYGYTF.

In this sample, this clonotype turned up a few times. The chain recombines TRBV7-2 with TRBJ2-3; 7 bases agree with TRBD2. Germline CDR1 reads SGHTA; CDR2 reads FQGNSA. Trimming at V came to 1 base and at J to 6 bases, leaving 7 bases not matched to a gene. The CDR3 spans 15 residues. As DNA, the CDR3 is TGTGCCAGCAGCTTAGTTAGTCAGGGAGGGGATACGCAGTATTTT. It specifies CASSLVSQGGDTQYF.

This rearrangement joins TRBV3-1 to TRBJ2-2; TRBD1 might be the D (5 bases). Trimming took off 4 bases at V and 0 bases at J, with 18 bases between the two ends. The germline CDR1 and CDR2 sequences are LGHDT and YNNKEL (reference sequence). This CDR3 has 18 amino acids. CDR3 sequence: CASSPPAEQEANTGELFF. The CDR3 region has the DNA TGTGCCAGCAGCCCTCCTGCGGAACAGGAAGCGAACACCGGGGAGCTGTTTTTT. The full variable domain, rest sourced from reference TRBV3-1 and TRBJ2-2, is DTAVSQTPKYLVTQMGNDKSIKCEQNLGHDTMYWYKQDSKKFLKIMFSYNNKELIINETVPNRFSPKSPDKAHLNLHINSLELGDSAVYFCASSPPAEQEANTGELFFGEGSRLTVL.

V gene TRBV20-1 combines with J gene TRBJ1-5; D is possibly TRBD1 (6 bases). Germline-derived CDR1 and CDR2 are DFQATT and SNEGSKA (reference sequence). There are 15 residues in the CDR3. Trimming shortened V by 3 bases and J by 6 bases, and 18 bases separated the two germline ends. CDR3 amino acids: CSASPRGRLSQPQHF. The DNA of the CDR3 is TGCAGTGCTAGTCCACGGGGGCGCTTGAGTCAGCCCCAGCATTTT.